Listed here are 18 T cell receptor beta chains from one sample, sequenced in a study of blood T cell repertoires in COVID-19. TCRdb's copy holds only in-frame clones and misses some; the assay was immunoSEQ multiplex PCR. The sample includes about 200,000 clones, around 80% of them seen just once. Source material: peripheral blood. Receptor source: a human donor in a cohort sampled during active COVID-19.

CDR3 nucleotides: TGTGCCAGCATCGAAAAGGGACAGGGTACAGATACGCAGTATTTT. Its protein is CASIEKGQGTDTQYF. The V and J genes are TRBV7-9 and TRBJ2-3; 9 bases agree with TRBD1. The germline V gene has CDR1 SEHNR and CDR2 FQNEAQ (reference sequence). CDR3 length: 15 amino acids. The V gene end was trimmed by 7 bases and the J gene end by 3 bases; junction bases not matched to a gene: 8.

V gene TRBV2 combines with J gene TRBJ1-6, with D possibly matching TRBD1 (5 bases). The CDR3 is 15 residues long. The V end lost 8 bases, the J end lost 6 bases, and 17 bases lay between the germline ends. Germline CDR1 SNHLY, CDR2 FYNNEI. CDR3 nucleotide sequence: TGTGCCAGCGGGGAGGGAGGGGCCATTAATTCACCCCTCCACTTT. Translation: CASGEGGAINSPLHF.

The V gene is TRBV2, the J gene TRBJ2-2; 9 bases fit TRBD1. CDR3 length: 14 residues. Germline V gives CDR1 SNHLY, CDR2 FYNNEI. Trimming at V came to 7 bases and at J to 3 bases, leaving 3 bases not matched to a gene. This CDR3 reads CASKDRGYTGELFF. CDR3 in DNA: TGTGCCAGCAAGGACAGGGGTTACACCGGGGAGCTGTTTTTT.

The rearrangement uses TRBV3-1 (or the pseudogene TRBV3-2) and TRBJ2-1; TRBD1 aligns across 9 bases. The V gene end was trimmed by 5 bases and the J gene end by 3 bases; junction bases not matched to a gene: 8. The CDR3 loop spans 16 amino acids. Germline-derived CDR1 and CDR2 are LGHDT and YNNKEL (reference sequence). CDR3 nucleotide sequence: TGTGCCAGCAGCTCCTTCTTGGACAGGGGCTACAATGAGCAGTTCTTC. Translating it yields CASSSFLDRGYNEQFF.

The gene calls are TRBV25-1 and TRBJ1-5, with TRBD1 identical over 7 bases. The trim removed 1 base at V and 7 bases at J, leaving 16 bases unmatched. Germline lookup yields CDR1 MGHDK and CDR2 SYGVNS. CDR3 length: 18 residues. DNA for the CDR3: TGTGCCAGCAGTGAATGCGTGTTAGACAGGGCGGCACGGCAGCCCCAGCATTTT. It translates to CASSECVLDRAARQPQHF.

The chain uses TRBV27 and TRBJ2-7, with D perhaps matching TRBD1 (6 bases). The CDR3 sequence is 14 residues long. The V gene's germline CDR1 is MNHEY and CDR2 SMNVEV (reference sequence). Deletions cut 2 bases from V and 0 bases from J, with 8 bases between. In DNA form, the CDR3 reads TGTGCCAGCAGTTTAAACAGGGCCTCCTACGAGCAGTACTTC. It is translated as CASSLNRASYEQYF.

Only one count was recorded for this clone. CDR3 loop: CASSPDYWTVQHF. In nucleotides, the CDR3 is TGTGCCAGCAGCCCCGATTATTGGACAGTCCAGCATTTT. The gene calls are TRBV7-2 and TRBJ1-5, with a possible D match to TRBD1 (6 bases). The CDR3 has 13 amino acids. V was trimmed by 5 bases and J by 12 bases, leaving 17 bases between them. CDR1 is SGHTA and CDR2 is FQGNSA in the germline V gene.

The V and J genes are TRBV12-2 and TRBJ1-2; TRBD1 reflects the table's D call only, with no check against the DNA. TRBV12-2 is tagged as a pseudogene. The CDR3 has 16 residues. In nucleotides, the CDR3 is TGTGCAAGTCGCCCCCAGGGGGCGGATCCAGGCTATGGCTACACCTTC. Its protein is CASRPQGADPGYGYTF.

The chain recombines TRBV19 with TRBJ1-1; no clear D gene. The V gene lost 5 bases and the J gene lost 5 bases, with 18 bases spanning the gap. CDR3 length: 15 amino acids. Germline values: CDR1 LNHDA, CDR2 SQIVND (reference sequence). CDR3 region: CASSPRRAEETEAFF. CDR3 coding DNA: TGTGCCAGTAGTCCTCGAAGGGCGGAGGAGACTGAAGCTTTCTTT.

This clone was detected once. The chain recombines TRBV19 with TRBJ2-2; D is unresolved. Between the trimmed V and J ends, which lost 8 bases and 4 bases, there was a span of 11 bases. Germline V CDR1 and CDR2: LNHDA, SQIVND (reference sequence). The CDR3 is made up of 13 amino acids. CDR3 DNA: TGTGCCAGTTCCCCTACCCTCACCGGGGAGCTGTTTTTT. It translates to CASSPTLTGELFF.

This clone occurred once. CDR3: CASSQTGRSNQPQHF. The CDR3 nucleotides read TGTGCCAGTAGTCAGACAGGTCGCAGCAATCAGCCCCAGCATTTT. This chain joins TRBV19 and TRBJ1-5; a weak D match, TRBD1 (6 bases). The V gene's germline CDR1 is LNHDA and CDR2 SQIVND (reference sequence). CDR3 length equals 15 residues. Trimming took off 5 bases at V and 1 base at J, with 12 bases between the two ends.

V and J are TRBV10-3 and TRBJ1-1; the D is unclear. V was shortened by 3 bases and J by 11 bases, with 16 bases between the two germline ends. The germline CDR1 and CDR2 sequences are ENHRY and SYGVKD. CDR3 length equals 13 residues. The CDR3 protein is CAISDPVFLGAFF. The CDR3 coding sequence is TGTGCCATCAGTGATCCTGTGTTTCTCGGGGCTTTCTTT.

This rearrangement joins TRBV11-2 to TRBJ1-1; no firm D call. The germline V gene has CDR1 SGHAT and CDR2 FQNNGV. The V and J ends lost 7 bases and 1 base respectively, with 7 bases between them. The CDR3 contains 12 residues. CDR3 DNA: TGTGCCAGCAATCGGGGGAACACTGAAGCTTTCTTT. Its translation: CASNRGNTEAFF.

This sequence joins TRBV12-5 and TRBJ2-5; D remains ambiguous. The CDR3 runs 13 residues. V lost 5 bases and J lost 5, with 12 bases in between. CDR1 and CDR2 (germline): LGHNT, FRNRAP. Written as DNA, the CDR3 is TGTGCTAGTGGTCTGGGCGACATGGAGACCCAGTACTTC. This sequence encodes CASGLGDMETQYF.

The chain links TRBV19 to TRBJ1-5; tentatively, D is TRBD1 (6 bases). Trimming removed 6 bases at V and 6 bases at J, with 18 bases between. Germline CDR1 and CDR2: LNHDA and SQIVND (reference sequence). The CDR3 spans 15 residues. DNA for the CDR3: TGTGCCAGTAGCGATCCTCTGGGGGCTGGTCAGCCCCAGCATTTT. This gives the protein CASSDPLGAGQPQHF.

The rearrangement joins TRBV6-1 to TRBJ2-3; 7 bases match TRBD1. Germline loops: CDR1 MNHNS, CDR2 SASEGT. V lost 0 bases to trimming and J lost 1 base; unmatched junction nucleotides: 7. The length of the CDR3 is 17 residues. The CDR3 is CASSEAPGTGGTDTQYF. In DNA form, the CDR3 reads TGTGCCAGCAGTGAAGCTCCGGGTACAGGGGGCACAGATACGCAGTATTTT.

V gene TRBV30 combines with J gene TRBJ1-1; maybe TRBD1 (6 bases). CDR1 GTSNPN and CDR2 SVGIG come from the germline V gene (reference sequence). V was shortened by 2 bases and J by 4 bases, with 14 bases between the two germline ends. This CDR3 contains 14 residues. The DNA for the CDR3 is TGTGCCTGGAGTTGGTTACAGGGTGGCACTGAAGCTTTCTTT. As protein: CAWSWLQGGTEAFF.

The rearrangement links TRBV19 to TRBJ2-6, with TRBD1 matching over 9 bases. CDR3 length equals 17 residues. From germline, CDR1 is LNHDA and CDR2 SQIVND (reference sequence). J lost 2 bases, V lost 7 bases, and 9 bases had no gene match. The CDR3 sequence: CASKGTGGPPGANVLTF. The CDR3 DNA is TGTGCCAGTAAGGGCACAGGGGGCCCTCCTGGGGCCAACGTCCTGACTTTC.